The T cell receptor beta chain described here comes from a study of blood T cell repertoires in COVID-19 (dated by TCRdb to the early 2020s). Background for the entire study: The collaborator samples originated in the United States, Italy and Spain and spanned the acute and convalescent phases of COVID-19. The prospective study material was composed of cDNA or gDNA derived from T cells, B-cell-depleted T cells, or PBMCs. The dataset comprised deeply sampled blood TCRbeta repertoires from subjects exposed to, actively infected with, or recovered from COVID-19. A freely available public database, intended as a resource for researchers studying the immune response to SARS-CoV-2, is where the repertoires were released. The samples were drawn from two sources: the first 160 participants of the ongoing ImmuneRACE study, and 1,000 to 1,500 subjects contributed by 6 global collaborators. The sample metadata nearly always contained a de-identified subject ID, COVID-19 status, age in years and sex. Where available, HLA class I and class II types were obtained from metadata supplied by the sample provider rather than from assay-based typing.

General findings and caveats noted by the study authors: Clinical and demographic metadata were provided uncurated, with the amount varying by source and participant.

TCRbeta CDR3 regions were amplified from genomic DNA by means of the immunoSEQ Assay, a bias-controlled multiplex PCR. The paper's processing steps were these. Nucleated cell counts per sample were estimated from amplification of reference gene primers within the assay. To quantify the absolute abundance of each unique TCRbeta CDR3 rearrangement, sequence reads were collapsed and filtered. Productive Simpson clonality was computed per sample as the square root of Simpson's diversity index over productive rearrangements. TCRdb re-hosts the immuneACCESS table, in-frame sequences only. Its copies lack some clones; in the studies checked, an unresolved V gene accounts for under half of them, and the cause for the rest is not known. The D gene and trimming were derived from the DNA, and the V and J assignments and clone size from that table. The sample has tens of thousands of clones on record, roughly 83% of them singletons. Of the sample, less than 25% falls within the top ten clones.

Comments on this clone: It lacks a known antigen. Base qualities are not provided; no much larger clone lies one nucleotide away.

Taken from cysteine to phenylalanine, the CDR3 has 15 residues. The retained sequence is limited to the CDR3, 45 bases, with the frame set at the first base. The germline ends are 18 bases apart after V is trimmed by 5 bases and J by 7 bases. For CDR1 and CDR2, the germline V gene (reference sequence) lists MNHEY and SMNVEV. Whole blood was collected in K2EDTA tubes by collaborating institutions according to the institutions' own protocols. For TCRbeta analysis, collaborators shipped samples as frozen whole blood, isolated PBMCs, or DNA extracted from either of those sample types. The rearrangement combines TRBV27 with TRBJ2-1; D gene: possibly TRBD1, on 6 matching bases. Sample: peripheral blood. The origin of this receptor is a human donor with acute or convalescent COVID-19. The donor label of this sample is uncertain. The CDR3: CASSPVEGGRNEQFF. The DNA sequence is given as TGTGCCAGCAGTCCGGTAGAAGGGGGTAGAAATGAGCAGTTCTTC.